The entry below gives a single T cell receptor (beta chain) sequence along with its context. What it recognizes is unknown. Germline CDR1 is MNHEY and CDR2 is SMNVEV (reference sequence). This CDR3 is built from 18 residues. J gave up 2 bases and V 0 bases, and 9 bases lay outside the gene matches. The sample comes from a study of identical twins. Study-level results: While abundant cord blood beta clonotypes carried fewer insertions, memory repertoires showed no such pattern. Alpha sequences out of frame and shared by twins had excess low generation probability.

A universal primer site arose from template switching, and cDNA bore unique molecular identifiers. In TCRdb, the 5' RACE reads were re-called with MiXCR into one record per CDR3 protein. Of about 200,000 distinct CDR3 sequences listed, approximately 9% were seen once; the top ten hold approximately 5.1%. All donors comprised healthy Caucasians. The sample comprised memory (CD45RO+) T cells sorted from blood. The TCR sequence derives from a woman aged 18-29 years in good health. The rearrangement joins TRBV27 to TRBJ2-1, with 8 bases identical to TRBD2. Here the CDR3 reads CASSLSVVAGLAYNEQFF. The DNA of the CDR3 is TGTGCCAGCAGTTTATCGGTGGTAGCGGGGCTTGCCTACAATGAGCAGTTCTTC.